This TCR beta chain was sequenced in a study of CD8 T cells in Susac syndrome. CDR3 length: 11 residues. V gave up 3 bases and J gave up 8 bases, with 7 bases separating them. This clonotype was recorded a few times. The RNA input was roughly 0.45 to 1 ug, and it was reverse transcribed with random hexamers. TCRdb recomputed calls from the immunoSEQ multiplex PCR reads with MiXCR, one row per CDR3 protein. The profile shows 180,000 or so distinct CDR3 sequences, around 95% of them singletons. This TCR was recovered from a human donor in good health. Sequenced sample: CD4+ T cells from PBMCs. The rearrangement joins TRBV12-3 or TRBV12-4 to TRBJ1-2, with D unclear. The DNA for the CDR3 is TGTGCCAGCAGTTTGGCCCGAGGCTACACCTTC. Translation: CASSLARGYTF.